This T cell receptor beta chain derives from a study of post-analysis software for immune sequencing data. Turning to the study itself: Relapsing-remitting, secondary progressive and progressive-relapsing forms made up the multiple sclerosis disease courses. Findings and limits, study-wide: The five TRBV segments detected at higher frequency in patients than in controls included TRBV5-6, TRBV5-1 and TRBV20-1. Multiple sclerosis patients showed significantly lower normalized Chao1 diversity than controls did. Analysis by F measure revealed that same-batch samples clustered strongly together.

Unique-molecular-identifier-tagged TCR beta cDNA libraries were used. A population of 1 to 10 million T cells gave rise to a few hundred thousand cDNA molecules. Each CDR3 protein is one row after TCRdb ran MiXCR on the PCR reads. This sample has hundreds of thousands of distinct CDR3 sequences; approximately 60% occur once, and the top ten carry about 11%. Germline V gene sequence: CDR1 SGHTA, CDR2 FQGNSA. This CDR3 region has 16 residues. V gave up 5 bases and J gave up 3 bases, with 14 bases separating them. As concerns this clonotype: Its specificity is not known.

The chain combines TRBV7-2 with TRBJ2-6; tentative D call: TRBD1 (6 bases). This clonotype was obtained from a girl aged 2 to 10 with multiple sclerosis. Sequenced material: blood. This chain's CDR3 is CASSPARGFGANVLTF. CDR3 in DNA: TGTGCCAGCAGCCCTGCCAGGGGTTTTGGGGCCAACGTCCTGACTTTC.